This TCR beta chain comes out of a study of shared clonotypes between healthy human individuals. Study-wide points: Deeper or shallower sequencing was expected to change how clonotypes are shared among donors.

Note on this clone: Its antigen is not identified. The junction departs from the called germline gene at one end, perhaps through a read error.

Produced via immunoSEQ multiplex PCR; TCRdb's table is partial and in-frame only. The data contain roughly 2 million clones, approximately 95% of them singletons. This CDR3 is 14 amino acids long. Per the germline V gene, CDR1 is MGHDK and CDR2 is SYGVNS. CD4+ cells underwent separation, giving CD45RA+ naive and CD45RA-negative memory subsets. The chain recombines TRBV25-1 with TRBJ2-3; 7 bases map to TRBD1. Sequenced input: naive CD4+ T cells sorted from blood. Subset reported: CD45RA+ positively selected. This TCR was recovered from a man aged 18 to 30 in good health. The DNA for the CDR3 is TGTGCCAGCAGTAGGGGGCTTTCCACAAATACGCAGTATTTT. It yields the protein CASSRGLSTNTQYF.